This paragraph reports one TCR beta chain. The antigen is undetermined. Some clones are missing from TCRdb's copy, which holds only in-frame ones; the method was immunoSEQ multiplex PCR. Of 15,000 or so clones in the sample, over 65% were seen once. These data originate in a study of vaccination effects on CD4 cells after COVID-19. Findings of the study overall: Convalescent patients were scarce in the study, and it lacked early post-infection timepoints.

Sequencing was preceded by expansion of antigen-specific CD4+ T cells with viral peptide pools in the ViraFEST assay. Cultured cells yielded isolated CD4+ T cells after approximately nine days. Approximately 2 million PBMC per well received about 10 IU/ml IL-2 and 9 to 10 ug/ml peptides in culture. At days 3 and 7, half of the medium was exchanged for IL-2 medium. This CDR3 contains 14 residues. V was clipped by 6 bases and J by 3 bases; unmatched bases: 4. CDR1 is KGHSH and CDR2 is LQKENI in the germline V gene. J is TRBJ1-1 and V is TRBV18, with 10 bases lining up with TRBD1. Sample: CD4+ T cells from PBMCs cultured with HCoV-229E spike peptides, taken before COVID-19 vaccination. This TCR derives from a human donor who received a COVID-19 vaccine. CDR3: CASSPGTGDTEAFF. The CDR3 DNA reads as TGTGCCAGCTCCCCCGGGACAGGGGACACTGAAGCTTTCTTT.